These 2 T cell receptor beta chains were all obtained from the same sample, sequenced in a study of response to subunit inactivated influenza vaccine. TCRdb independently ran MiXCR on the RT-PCR reads; one entry per CDR3 protein. Of 500,000 to 600,000 distinct CDR3 sequences listed, approximately 14% are singletons. Sequenced material: PBMCs from blood, taken 12 days after vaccination. These receptors were collected from a man in his forties or fifties who received an inactivated influenza vaccine.

The chain carries TRBV6-2 or TRBV6-3 and TRBJ2-2; perhaps TRBD2 as D (6 bases). The CDR3 loop spans 14 amino acids. CDR1 MNHEY and CDR2 SVGEGT come from the germline V gene. V lost 5 bases to trimming and J lost 3 bases, with 10 bases between them. The CDR3 loop reads CASSGGTHTGELFF. Here the CDR3 DNA reads TGTGCCAGCAGTGGGGGGACGCACACCGGGGAGCTGTTTTTT.

V gene TRBV15 combines with J gene TRBJ2-1; TRBD1 matches 7 bases. Germline CDR1 is LNHNV and CDR2 is YYDKDF (reference sequence). With 3 bases clipped from V and 9 bases from J, the junction kept 5 bases outside the gene matches. This CDR3 spans 13 amino acids. Here the CDR3 DNA reads TGTGCCACCAGCAGGGGACAGCAGGGTGAGCAGTTCTTC. Its translation: CATSRGQQGEQFF. The full variable domain, completed using reference TRBV15 and TRBJ2-1, is DAMVIQNPRYQVTQFGKPVTLSCSQTLNHNVMYWYQQKSSQAPKLLFHYYDKDFNNEADTPDNFQSRRPNTSFCFLDIRSPGLGDTAMYLCATSRGQQGEQFFGPGTRLTVL.